This TCR beta chain emerged from a study of cytomegalovirus exposure and HLA in healthy donors. CDR1 is SGHVS and CDR2 is FNYEAQ in the germline V gene. This CDR3 region has 15 residues. Trimming removed 5 bases at V and 0 bases at J, with 13 bases between. Findings of the study overall: Sequencing likely produced, as an artifact, a cluster of highly shared sequence variants. The authors later linked a missense DCLRE1C variant to TCR beta V- and J-gene trimming.

Use of 60 Vbeta and 13 Jbeta primers characterized the PCR. The table came from immunoSEQ multiplex PCR; TCRdb's copy has only in-frame clones and leaves some out. The profile shows about 210,000 clones, around 80% of them singletons. On this clone itself: Its target is not known.

This rearrangement joins TRBV7-6 to TRBJ1-1; D is possibly TRBD1 (5 bases). The sequence came from a boy aged 5-17 years in good health and CMV-seronegative. The sequencing sample was made of PBMCs. CDR3 loop: CASSPLTVMNTEAFF. The DNA for the CDR3 is TGTGCCAGCAGCCCCCTGACAGTTATGAACACTGAAGCTTTCTTT.